Listed below are T cell receptor beta chains from one sample, sequenced in a study of cytomegalovirus exposure and HLA in healthy donors. Assay: immunoSEQ multiplex PCR; the TCRdb copy retains only in-frame clones and omits some. The repertoire holds 60,000 to 85,000 clones, with under 80% as singletons. The sequencing sample was made of PBMCs. The origin of the receptors is a male donor in good health and CMV-seropositive. Each CDR3 is given with its conserved first and last residue. The D gene is left open where the match is weak. Size is stated for part of the rows, as once, few or many counts, or as a class when the clone is expanded.

V: TRBV18; D: -; size: once; J: TRBJ1-4; length: 12; DNA: TGTGCCAGCTCAGGAGAGGCTGAAAAACTGTTTTTT; CDR3: CASSGEAEKLFF
V: TRBV28; D: -; size: few; J: TRBJ2-1; length: 13; DNA: TGTGCCAGCAGTATGGGACAAAACAATGAGCAGTTCTTC; CDR3: CASSMGQNNEQFF
V: TRBV29-1; D: -; size: -; J: TRBJ2-2; length: 11; DNA: TGCAGCGCCCGGGACACCGGGGAGCTGTTTTTT; CDR3: CSARDTGELFF
V: TRBV6-6; D: TRBD2; size: few; J: TRBJ2-3; length: 15; DNA: TGTGCCAGCAGTTACTCAGGGACTAGTACAGATACGCAGTATTTT; CDR3: CASSYSGTSTDTQYF
V: TRBV6-5; D: -; size: -; J: TRBJ1-1; length: 11; DNA: TGTGCCAGTAAGACAGAATCTGAAGCTTTCTTT; CDR3: CASKTESEAFF
V: TRBV18; D: TRBD1; size: -; J: TRBJ2-1; length: 16; DNA: TGTGCCAGCTCACCAGACAGGGGTCCATCCTACAATGAGCAGTTCTTC; CDR3: CASSPDRGPSYNEQFF
V: TRBV7-9; D: TRBD2; size: -; J: TRBJ2-6; length: 19; DNA: TGTGCCAGCAGCGTAAGCAGACTAGCGGTCTGCTCTGGGGCCAACGTCCTGACTTTC; CDR3: CASSVSRLAVCSGANVLTF
V: TRBV5-1; D: TRBD2; size: -; J: TRBJ2-7; length: 16; DNA: TGCGCCAGCAGCAGCGGGACTAGCGGGGGTACCTACGAGCAGTACTTC; CDR3: CASSSGTSGGTYEQYF
V: TRBV28; D: -; size: -; J: TRBJ2-7; length: 13; DNA: TGTGCCAGCAGCCGCAAGGGGCCACGGGAGCAGTACTTC; CDR3: CASSRKGPREQYF
V: TRBV9; D: -; size: -; J: TRBJ2-2; length: 13; DNA: TGTGCCAGCAGCGTTAGCAACACCGGGGAGCTGTTTTTT; CDR3: CASSVSNTGELFF
V: TRBV27; D: TRBD1; size: -; J: TRBJ2-2; length: 14; DNA: TGTGCCAGCAGCACGACAGGGGACCGGTCTGAGCTGTTTTTT; CDR3: CASSTTGDRSELFF
V: TRBV19; D: TRBD2; size: -; J: TRBJ2-1; length: 16; DNA: TGTGCCAGTTCCCAGTGGACTAGCGGGGTTGGGAGTGAGCAGTTCTTC; CDR3: CASSQWTSGVGSEQFF
V: TRBV10-2; D: TRBD1; size: few; J: TRBJ1-1; length: 18; DNA: TGCGCCAGCAGTGCCGACAGGCCCCAGGGGGATATGAACACTGAAGCTTTCTTT; CDR3: CASSADRPQGDMNTEAFF
V: TRBV2; D: -; size: few; J: TRBJ2-1; length: 15; DNA: TGTGCCAGCCGTGGTAACAGCTTTGTTGTCAATGAGCAGTTCTTC; CDR3: CASRGNSFVVNEQFF
V: TRBV6-4; D: TRBD2; size: -; J: TRBJ2-1; length: 14; DNA: TGTGCCAGCGGGGCGGGGGGCCCCTACAATGAGCAGTTCTTC; CDR3: CASGAGGPYNEQFF
V: TRBV18; D: TRBD1; size: -; J: TRBJ1-4; length: 15; DNA: TGTGCCAGCTCACCTCTCGGGACAGGGGGAGAAAAACTGTTTTTT; CDR3: CASSPLGTGGEKLFF
V: TRBV28; D: -; size: -; J: TRBJ1-2; length: 13; DNA: TGTGCCAGCAGCCCCGGACAGCACTATGGCTACACCTTC; CDR3: CASSPGQHYGYTF
V: TRBV27; D: TRBD1; size: -; J: TRBJ2-7; length: 15; DNA: TGTGCCAGCAGTCCCGGGGACAGGCCGAGCTACGAGCAGTACTTC; CDR3: CASSPGDRPSYEQYF
V: TRBV28; D: TRBD1; size: -; J: TRBJ1-2; length: 15; DNA: TGTGCCAGCAGTTCCCCTAACAGGGGGCAGAGTGGCTACACCTTC; CDR3: CASSSPNRGQSGYTF
V: TRBV4-1; D: -; size: -; J: TRBJ1-6; length: 19; DNA: TGCGCCAGCAGCCAACCTCCCAGTAAGCTAGATTACTATAATTCACCCCTCCACTTT; CDR3: CASSQPPSKLDYYNSPLHF
V: TRBV19; D: -; size: -; J: TRBJ1-5; length: 18; DNA: TGTGCCAGTAGTATGGGGGTCCTGTCAGGGGATAGCAATCAGCCCCAGCATTTT; CDR3: CASSMGVLSGDSNQPQHF
V: TRBV11-3; D: TRBD2; size: -; J: TRBJ2-3; length: 17; DNA: TGTGCCAGCAGCGACCCGGGACTAGCGGGGGGGCTTGATACGCAGTATTTT; CDR3: CASSDPGLAGGLDTQYF
V: TRBV6-6; D: -; size: once; J: TRBJ1-1; length: 14; DNA: TGTGCCAGCAGTTACTCGGCACGGAACACTGAAGCTTTCTTT; CDR3: CASSYSARNTEAFF
V: TRBV5-1; D: -; size: -; J: TRBJ2-2; length: 13; DNA: TGCGCCAGCAGTGAGGGTAACACCGGGGAGCTGTTTTTT; CDR3: CASSEGNTGELFF
V: TRBV12-5; D: TRBD1; size: -; J: TRBJ2-2; length: 17; DNA: TGTGCTAGTGGTGCCGGTCTGACAGGGCCATTTACCGGGGAGCTGTTTTTT; CDR3: CASGAGLTGPFTGELFF
V: TRBV19; D: -; size: -; J: TRBJ1-3; length: 15; DNA: TGTGCCAGTAGCGCAAACAGGGTCTCTGGAAACACCATATATTTT; CDR3: CASSANRVSGNTIYF
V: TRBV6-5; D: -; size: -; J: TRBJ2-7; length: 12; DNA: TGTGCCAGCAGTGAGCCCCCCTTCGAGCAGTACTTC; CDR3: CASSEPPFEQYF
V: TRBV28; D: TRBD1; size: -; J: TRBJ1-4; length: 14; DNA: TGTGCCAGCAGCCAAGGGACAGTTGAGCAAAAACTGTTTTTT; CDR3: CASSQGTVEQKLFF
V: TRBV5-1; D: TRBD1; size: -; J: TRBJ1-2; length: 15; DNA: TGCGCCAGCAGCTTGGATGCAGGGGGCGCCCATGGCTACACCTTC; CDR3: CASSLDAGGAHGYTF
V: TRBV7-7; D: TRBD1; size: -; J: TRBJ2-5; length: 15; DNA: TGTGCCAGCAGCTTCAGAGGGACAGGTCAAGAGACCCAGTACTTC; CDR3: CASSFRGTGQETQYF
V: TRBV11-2; D: -; size: -; J: TRBJ2-7; length: 13; DNA: TGTGCCAGCAGCCTAAGGTCGGGATCCGAGCAGTACTTC; CDR3: CASSLRSGSEQYF
V: TRBV5-1; D: TRBD1; size: -; J: TRBJ1-2; length: 16; DNA: TGCGCCAGCAGCCCTGGGGCGACAGGGGTTGTCTATGGCTACACCTTC; CDR3: CASSPGATGVVYGYTF
V: TRBV19; D: -; size: -; J: TRBJ2-4; length: 16; DNA: TGTGCCAGTAGTATAGTTAGGGGGTTGGCCAAAAACATTCAGTACTTC; CDR3: CASSIVRGLAKNIQYF
V: TRBV28; D: -; size: few; J: TRBJ1-5; length: 15; DNA: TGTGCCAGCAGTCGCGCGAGCCCTGGCAATCAGCCCCAGCATTTT; CDR3: CASSRASPGNQPQHF
V: TRBV7-3; D: -; size: -; J: TRBJ2-1; length: 15; DNA: TGTGCCAGCAGCCTAAGCGGGCTCCTTGACAATGAGCAGTTCTTC; CDR3: CASSLSGLLDNEQFF
V: TRBV9; D: -; size: once; J: TRBJ2-1; length: 15; DNA: TGTGCCAGCAGCGTTGCCAGCGGAGTCTACAATGAGCAGTTCTTC; CDR3: CASSVASGVYNEQFF
V: TRBV7-9; D: TRBD2; size: -; J: TRBJ2-1; length: 18; DNA: TGTGCCAGCAGCTTATTTCTAGCGGGAGGGTTCGCCCACAATGAGCAGTTCTTC; CDR3: CASSLFLAGGFAHNEQFF